One TCR beta chain is described in this entry. Its antigen remains unknown. These data originate in a study of OX40 agonist ivuxolimab in advanced cancers. Study overall: Ivuxolimab is an agonistic anti-OX40 (CD134) antibody, and patients were treated with it. About 40% of patients had received prior checkpoint inhibitor therapy. Study-level results: Normalized T-cell clonal expansion was also low in a subset of nonresponders. In general, CD8+ T cells held more expanded clones than CD4+ did, on average.

Germline V gene sequence: CDR1 ENHRY, CDR2 SYGVKD. Between the trimmed V and J ends, which lost 3 bases and 7 bases, there was a span of 13 bases. The CDR3 length is 14 residues. The table came from immunoSEQ multiplex PCR; TCRdb's copy has only in-frame clones and leaves some out. Of about 17,000 clones detected, roughly four fifths appear once; the ten largest clones hold around 26%. The chain carries TRBV10-3 and TRBJ2-1; weak D call: TRBD2 (7 bases). The starting material was CD4+ or CD8+ T cells sorted from blood, obtained in a trial of the OX40 agonist ivuxolimab. This TCR was sampled from an adult with an advanced solid tumor such as melanoma, head and neck, liver or kidney cancer. CDR3 loop: CAISDGGLGNEQFF. The CDR3 DNA is TGTGCCATCAGTGACGGGGGGCTGGGAAATGAGCAGTTCTTC.